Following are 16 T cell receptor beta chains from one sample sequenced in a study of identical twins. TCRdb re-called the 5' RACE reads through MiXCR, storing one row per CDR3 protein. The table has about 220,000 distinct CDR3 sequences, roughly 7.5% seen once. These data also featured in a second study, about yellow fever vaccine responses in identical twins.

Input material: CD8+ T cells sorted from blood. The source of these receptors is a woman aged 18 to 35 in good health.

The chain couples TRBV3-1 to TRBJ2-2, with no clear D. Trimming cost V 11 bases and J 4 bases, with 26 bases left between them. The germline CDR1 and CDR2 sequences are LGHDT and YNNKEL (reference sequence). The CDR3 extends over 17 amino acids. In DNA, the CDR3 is TGTGCCTGCACCCAAGATCGGTGGGAAAGTGTCACCGGGGAGCTGTTTTTT. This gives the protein CACTQDRWESVTGELFF.

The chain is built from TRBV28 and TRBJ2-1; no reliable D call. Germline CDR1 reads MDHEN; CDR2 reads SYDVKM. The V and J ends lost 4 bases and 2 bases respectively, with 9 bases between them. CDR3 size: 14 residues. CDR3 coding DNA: TGTGCCAGCAGTTCCATTGGACCCTACAATGAGCAGTTCTTC. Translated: CASSSIGPYNEQFF.

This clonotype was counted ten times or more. DNA for the CDR3: TGTGCCAGCAGCTACCTGGGGGCGCCCACTGAAGCTTTCTTT. It encodes CASSYLGAPTEAFF. This chain joins TRBV12-3 or TRBV12-4 and TRBJ1-1, with D perhaps TRBD1 (6 bases). The CDR3 sequence is 14 residues long. Trimming took off 6 bases at V and 4 bases at J, with 15 bases between the two ends.

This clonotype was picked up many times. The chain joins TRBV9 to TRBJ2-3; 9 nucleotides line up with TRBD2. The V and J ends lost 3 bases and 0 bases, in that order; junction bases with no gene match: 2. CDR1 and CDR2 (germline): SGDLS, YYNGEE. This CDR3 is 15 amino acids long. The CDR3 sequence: CASSAAGGSTDTQYF. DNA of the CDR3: TGTGCCAGCAGCGCCGCGGGAGGGAGCACAGATACGCAGTATTTT.

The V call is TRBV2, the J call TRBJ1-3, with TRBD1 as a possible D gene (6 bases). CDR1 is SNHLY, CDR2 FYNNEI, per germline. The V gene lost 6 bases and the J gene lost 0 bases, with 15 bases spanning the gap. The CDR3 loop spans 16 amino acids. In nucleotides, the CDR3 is TGTGCCAGCAGAACCCCGGACAGCCACTCTGGAAACACCATATATTTT. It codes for CASRTPDSHSGNTIYF.

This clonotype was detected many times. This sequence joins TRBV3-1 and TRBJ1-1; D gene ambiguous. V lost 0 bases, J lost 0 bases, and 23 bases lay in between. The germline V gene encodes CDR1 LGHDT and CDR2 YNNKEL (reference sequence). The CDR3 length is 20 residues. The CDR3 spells CASSQDQDGLTGLMNTEAFF. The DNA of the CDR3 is TGTGCCAGCAGCCAAGACCAGGACGGCCTAACCGGGCTCATGAACACTGAAGCTTTCTTT.

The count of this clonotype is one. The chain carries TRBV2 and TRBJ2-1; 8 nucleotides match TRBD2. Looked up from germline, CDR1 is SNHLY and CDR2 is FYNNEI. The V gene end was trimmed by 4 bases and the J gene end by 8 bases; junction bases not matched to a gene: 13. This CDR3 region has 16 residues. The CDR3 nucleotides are TGTGCCAGCAGTGGACAGGACGGGACTAGTGACTATGAGCAGTTCTTC. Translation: CASSGQDGTSDYEQFF.

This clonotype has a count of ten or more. CDR3 in amino acids: CASSPTGPLETQYF. The CDR3 region has the DNA TGTGCCAGCAGCCCAACGGGACCCTTAGAGACCCAGTACTTC. The V and J genes are TRBV12-3 or TRBV12-4 and TRBJ2-5, with D possibly called TRBD1 or TRBD2 (5 bases each). Trimming pared 6 bases from V and 4 bases from J, leaving 15 bases between. The CDR3 is 14 residues long.

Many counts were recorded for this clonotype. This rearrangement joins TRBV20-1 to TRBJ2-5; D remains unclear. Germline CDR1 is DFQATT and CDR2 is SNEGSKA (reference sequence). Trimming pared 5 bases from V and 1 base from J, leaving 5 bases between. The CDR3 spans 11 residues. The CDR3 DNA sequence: TGCAGTGCTGCGGCCCAAGAGACCCAGTACTTC. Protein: CSAAAQETQYF.

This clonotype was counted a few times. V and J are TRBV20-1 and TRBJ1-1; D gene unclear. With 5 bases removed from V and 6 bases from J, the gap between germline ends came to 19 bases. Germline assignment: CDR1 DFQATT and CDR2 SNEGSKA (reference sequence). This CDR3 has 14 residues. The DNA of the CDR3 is TGCAGTGCTTGGATCCGGGGAGTGGGGTCTGAAGCTTTCTTT. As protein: CSAWIRGVGSEAFF.

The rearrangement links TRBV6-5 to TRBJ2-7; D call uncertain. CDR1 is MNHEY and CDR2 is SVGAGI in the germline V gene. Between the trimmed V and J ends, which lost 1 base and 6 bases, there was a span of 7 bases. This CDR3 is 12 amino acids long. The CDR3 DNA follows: TGTGCCAGCAGTTACTACACGGGCGAGCAGTACTTC. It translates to CASSYYTGEQYF.

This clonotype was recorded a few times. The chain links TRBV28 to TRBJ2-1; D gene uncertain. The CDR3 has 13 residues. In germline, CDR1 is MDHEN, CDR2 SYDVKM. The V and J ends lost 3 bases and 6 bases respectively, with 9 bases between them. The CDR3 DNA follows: TGTGCCAGCAGTTTTGGGGTGGGCAATGAGCAGTTCTTC. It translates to CASSFGVGNEQFF.

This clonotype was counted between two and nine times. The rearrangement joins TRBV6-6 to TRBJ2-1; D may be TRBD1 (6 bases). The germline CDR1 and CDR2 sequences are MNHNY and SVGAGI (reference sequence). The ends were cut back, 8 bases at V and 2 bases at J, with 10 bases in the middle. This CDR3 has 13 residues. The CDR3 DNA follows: TGTGCCAGCTCCCGGGACACCTACAATGAGCAGTTCTTC. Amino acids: CASSRDTYNEQFF.

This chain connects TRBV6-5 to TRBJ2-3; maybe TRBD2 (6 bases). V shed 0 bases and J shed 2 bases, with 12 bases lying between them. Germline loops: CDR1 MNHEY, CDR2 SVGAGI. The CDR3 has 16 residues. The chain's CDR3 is CASSYSRRGTTDTQYF. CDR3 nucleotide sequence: TGTGCCAGCAGTTACTCGAGGCGGGGAACCACAGATACGCAGTATTTT.

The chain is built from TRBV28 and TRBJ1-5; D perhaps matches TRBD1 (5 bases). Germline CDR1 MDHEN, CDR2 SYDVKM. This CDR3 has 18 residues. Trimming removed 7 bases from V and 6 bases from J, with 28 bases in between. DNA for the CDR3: TGTGCCAGCACCACCAGGGTCAGGGTCTCCCCTTGGGGTCAGCCCCAGCATTTT. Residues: CASTTRVRVSPWGQPQHF.

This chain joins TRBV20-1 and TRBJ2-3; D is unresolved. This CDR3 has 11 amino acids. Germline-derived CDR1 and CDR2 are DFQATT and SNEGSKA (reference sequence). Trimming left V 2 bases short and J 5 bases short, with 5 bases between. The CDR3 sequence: CSARLVDTQYF. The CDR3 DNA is TGCAGTGCTAGACTAGTAGATACGCAGTATTTT.